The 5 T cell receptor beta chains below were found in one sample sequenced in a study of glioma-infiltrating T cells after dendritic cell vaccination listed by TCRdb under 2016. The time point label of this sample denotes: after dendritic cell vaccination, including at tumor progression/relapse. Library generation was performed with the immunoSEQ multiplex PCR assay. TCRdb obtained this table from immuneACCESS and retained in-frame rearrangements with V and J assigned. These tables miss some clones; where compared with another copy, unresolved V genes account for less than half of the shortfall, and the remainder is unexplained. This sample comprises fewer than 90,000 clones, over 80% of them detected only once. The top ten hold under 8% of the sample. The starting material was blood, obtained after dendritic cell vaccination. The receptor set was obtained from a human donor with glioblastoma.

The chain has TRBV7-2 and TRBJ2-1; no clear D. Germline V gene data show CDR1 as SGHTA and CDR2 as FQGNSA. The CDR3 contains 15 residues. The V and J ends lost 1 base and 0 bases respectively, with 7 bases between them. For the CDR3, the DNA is TGTGCCAGCAGCTTAGGCGCTCTCTCCTACAATGAGCAGTTCTTC. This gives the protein CASSLGALSYNEQFF. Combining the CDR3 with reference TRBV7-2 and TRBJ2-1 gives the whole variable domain GAGVSQSPSNKVTEKGKDVELRCDPISGHTALYWYRQSLGQGLEFLIYFQGNSAPDKSGLPSDRFSAERTGGSVSTLTIQRTQQEDSAVYLCASSLGALSYNEQFFGPGTRLTVL.

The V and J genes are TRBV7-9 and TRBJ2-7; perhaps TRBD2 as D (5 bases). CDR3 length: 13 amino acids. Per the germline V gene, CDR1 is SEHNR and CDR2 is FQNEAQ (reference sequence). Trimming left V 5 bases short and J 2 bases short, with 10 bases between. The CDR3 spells CASSPGIAYEQYF. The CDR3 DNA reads TGTGCCAGCAGCCCGGGGATTGCCTACGAGCAGTACTTC.

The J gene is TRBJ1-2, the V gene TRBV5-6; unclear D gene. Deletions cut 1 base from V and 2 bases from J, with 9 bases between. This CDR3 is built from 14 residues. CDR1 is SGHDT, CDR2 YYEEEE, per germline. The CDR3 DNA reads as TGTGCCAGCAGCTTGTTTGGCAGAAACTATGGCTACACCTTC. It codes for CASSLFGRNYGYTF. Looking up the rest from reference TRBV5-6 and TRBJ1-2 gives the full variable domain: DAGVTQSPTHLIKTRGQQVTLRCSPKSGHDTVSWYQQALGQGPQFIFQYYEEEERQRGNFPDRFSGHQFPNYSSELNVNALLLGDSALYLCASSLFGRNYGYTFGSGTRLTVV.

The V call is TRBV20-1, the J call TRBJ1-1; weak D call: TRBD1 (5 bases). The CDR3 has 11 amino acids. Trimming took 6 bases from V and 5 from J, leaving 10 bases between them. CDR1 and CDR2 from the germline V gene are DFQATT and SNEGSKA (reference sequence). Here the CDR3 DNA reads TGCAGTGCCCAGCAGGGTACTGAAGCTTTCTTT. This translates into CSAQQGTEAFF.

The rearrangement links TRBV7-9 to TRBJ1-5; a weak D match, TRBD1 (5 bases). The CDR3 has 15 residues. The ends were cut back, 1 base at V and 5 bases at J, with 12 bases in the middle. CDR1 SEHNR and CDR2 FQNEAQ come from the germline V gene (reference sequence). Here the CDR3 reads CASSLETAGYQPQHF. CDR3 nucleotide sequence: TGTGCCAGCAGCTTAGAGACTGCAGGGTATCAGCCCCAGCATTTT.